One sample yielded the 19 T cell receptor beta chains listed below, sequenced in a study of cytomegalovirus exposure and HLA in healthy donors. The PCR made use of 60 Vbeta and 13 Jbeta primers. The method was immunoSEQ multiplex PCR; TCRdb's version includes in-frame clones alone and lacks a portion of them. The table lists tens of thousands of clones. Source material: PBMCs. The receptors here all came from a woman under 40 in good health and CMV-seronegative.

The rearrangement joins TRBV27 to TRBJ2-1; a possible D gene is TRBD1 (6 bases). V was cut by 9 bases and J by 7 bases, with 16 bases left in between. The germline V gene encodes CDR1 MNHEY and CDR2 SMNVEV (reference sequence). CDR3 size: 13 residues. CDR3 sequence: CASTPQGWNEQFF. The CDR3 nucleotides read TGTGCCAGTACCCCCCAGGGGTGGAATGAGCAGTTCTTC.

The chain links TRBV15 to TRBJ2-3, with 8 nucleotides matching TRBD2. J lost 3 bases, V lost 11 bases, and 7 bases had no gene match. Per the germline V gene, CDR1 is LNHNV and CDR2 is YYDKDF (reference sequence). This CDR3 has 13 residues. The DNA of the CDR3 is TGTGCCGCACAACTAGCGGCTACAGATACGCAGTATTTT. It encodes CAAQLAATDTQYF.

The rearrangement uses TRBV5-6 and TRBJ2-7; D remains unclear. The CDR3 contains 13 residues. V was clipped by 0 bases and J by 3 bases, with 7 bases between them. Germline V gives CDR1 SGHDT, CDR2 YYEEEE. CDR3 loop: CASSLDSVYEQYF. The CDR3 nucleotides read TGTGCCAGCAGCTTGGATTCCGTCTACGAGCAGTACTTC.

The rearrangement uses TRBV7-2 and TRBJ2-7, with D possibly matching TRBD1 (5 bases). Trimming stripped 2 bases from V and 0 bases from J, with 20 bases between. Germline V gene lookup returns CDR1 SGHTA and CDR2 FQGNSA. The CDR3 is 18 residues long. The CDR3 DNA is TGTGCCAGCAGCTTATTTTGGCAGGGCTCCTCCAGCTCCTACGAGCAGTACTTC. Translating it yields CASSLFWQGSSSSYEQYF.

J is TRBJ1-1 and V is TRBV9, with D tentatively TRBD1 (5 bases). The CDR3 contains 15 residues. V gave up 0 bases and J gave up 1 base, with 10 bases separating them. Germline CDR1 SGDLS, CDR2 YYNGEE. For the CDR3, the DNA is TGTGCCAGCAGCGTAGGGGGGGTAGGGAACACTGAAGCTTTCTTT. Protein: CASSVGGVGNTEAFF.

The V call is TRBV14, the J call TRBJ1-2, with D perhaps matching TRBD1 (6 bases). Per the germline V gene, CDR1 is SGHDN and CDR2 is FVKESK. There are 15 residues in the CDR3. The germline V and J ends were trimmed by 1 base and 4 bases, with 13 bases remaining between them. The CDR3 bases are TGTGCCAGCAGCCAAGCTGACAGGCCCTTCTATGGCTACACCTTC. Translated, it gives CASSQADRPFYGYTF.

CDR3 loop: CRATYGYTF. The DNA of the CDR3 is TGCAGGGCCACCTATGGCTACACCTTC. This chain links TRBV20-1 with TRBJ1-2, with D hard to call. The germline V gene has CDR1 DFQATT and CDR2 SNEGSKA (reference sequence). The CDR3 loop spans 9 amino acids.

The chain joins TRBV30 to TRBJ1-5; 9 bases fit TRBD1. Trimming removed 0 bases from V and 4 bases from J; junction bases left unmatched: 4. Per the germline V gene, CDR1 is GTSNPN and CDR2 is SVGIG (reference sequence). The CDR3 contains 15 residues. The CDR3 is CAWSVQTGGNQPQHF. CDR3 coding DNA: TGTGCCTGGAGTGTCCAGACAGGGGGGAATCAGCCCCAGCATTTT.

This chain links TRBV15 with TRBJ1-6; possible D gene TRBD1, 5 bases. The CDR3 sequence is 16 residues long. V lost 3 bases to trimming and J lost 7 bases, with 16 bases between them. Per germline, CDR1 LNHNV and CDR2 YYDKDF (reference sequence). This chain's CDR3 is CATSRSRVQGNSPLHF. CDR3 DNA sequence: TGTGCCACCAGCAGGAGCAGGGTTCAAGGGAATTCACCCCTCCACTTT.

The chain couples TRBV30 to TRBJ1-3, with D maybe TRBD1 (6 bases). The CDR3 extends over 13 amino acids. Germline loops: CDR1 GTSNPN, CDR2 SVGIG (reference sequence). For the CDR3, the DNA is TGTGCTTCCGCGAGGGGGACTGGAAACACCATATATTTT. Its translation: CASARGTGNTIYF.

The chain has TRBV19 and TRBJ1-1, with TRBD1 matching over 7 bases. Germline V gene lookup returns CDR1 LNHDA and CDR2 SQIVND (reference sequence). This CDR3 is 14 amino acids long. J was trimmed by 0 bases and V by 7 bases; bases with no gene match: 5. This CDR3 is CASTLTGLNTEAFF. CDR3 nucleotides: TGTGCCAGTACCTTGACAGGGTTGAACACTGAAGCTTTCTTT. Using reference TRBV19 and TRBJ1-1 for the parts outside the CDR3, the full variable domain is DGGITQSPKYLFRKEGQNVTLSCEQNLNHDAMYWYRQDPGQGLRLIYYSQIVNDFQKGDIAEGYSVSREKKESFPLTVTSAQKNPTAFYLCASTLTGLNTEAFFGQGTRLTVV.

The chain links TRBV29-1 to TRBJ2-1; the match to TRBD1 covers 7 bases. The CDR3 totals 13 residues. V shed 7 bases, J shed 1 base, and the junction held 4 bases outside the gene matches. Germline lookup yields CDR1 SQVTM and CDR2 ANQGSEA. CDR3 nucleotides: TGCAGCGCCCTACAGGGGTCCTACAATGAGCAGTTCTTC. It translates to CSALQGSYNEQFF.

As concerns this clone: The same CDR3 is also encoded by other DNA sequences in this sample. The gene calls are TRBV10-2 and TRBJ2-7, with D tentatively TRBD2 (5 bases). Trimming pared 8 bases from V and 0 bases from J, leaving 17 bases between. Germline lookup yields CDR1 WSHSY and CDR2 SAAADI. The CDR3 is made up of 15 amino acids. CDR3 nucleotide sequence: TGCGCCAGCCGTGGAGGCGGATTCCTCTCCTACGAGCAGTACTTC. Translating it yields CASRGGGFLSYEQYF.

The CDR3 spells CASSLAVDGRAGEQYF. CDR3 DNA: TGCGCCAGCAGCTTGGCCGTGGACGGGAGGGCCGGGGAGCAGTACTTC. The chain couples TRBV5-1 to TRBJ2-7, with 8 bases matching TRBD2. The CDR3 extends over 16 amino acids. Germline CDR1 is SGHRS and CDR2 is YFSETQ. The ends lost 0 bases at V and 7 bases at J; junction bases unmatched: 12.

The V and J genes are TRBV28 and TRBJ2-3; TRBD1 matches 8 bases. Germline V gene sequence: CDR1 MDHEN, CDR2 SYDVKM. Unmatched junction bases numbered 5, after V lost 5 bases and J lost 4 bases. This CDR3 spans 14 amino acids. CDR3: CASSPDRVADTQYF. In DNA, the CDR3 is TGTGCCAGCAGTCCGGACAGGGTCGCAGATACGCAGTATTTT.

V gene TRBV15 combines with J gene TRBJ1-1; D not resolved. This CDR3 has 14 residues. The V gene's germline CDR1 is LNHNV and CDR2 YYDKDF (reference sequence). V was trimmed by 4 bases and J by 1 base, leaving 10 bases between them. CDR3 in DNA: TGTGCCACCAGCAAGGAACAGACGAACACTGAAGCTTTCTTT. Translating gives CATSKEQTNTEAFF.

The CDR3: CASSSDDNLSRALHF. The DNA of the CDR3 is TGTGCCAGCAGTTCCGACGATAACCTCTCGAGGGCCCTCCACTTT. The J gene is TRBJ1-6, the V gene TRBV6-6, with D unclear. The germline CDR1 and CDR2 sequences are MNHNY and SVGAGI (reference sequence). The ends were cut back, 4 bases at V and 14 bases at J, with 21 bases in the middle. The CDR3 has 15 residues.

The genes are TRBV9 and TRBJ2-2, with TRBD1 as a possible D gene (5 bases). Germline V gene sequence: CDR1 SGDLS, CDR2 YYNGEE. The CDR3 sequence is 14 residues long. The V gene lost 5 bases and the J gene lost 1 base, with 9 bases spanning the gap. The CDR3 coding sequence is TGTGCCAGCAGGCAGACAGAGAACACCGGGGAGCTGTTTTTT. Its translation is CASRQTENTGELFF.

The chain links TRBV5-1 to TRBJ2-7; D unresolved. There are 14 residues in the CDR3. From germline, CDR1 is SGHRS and CDR2 YFSETQ. V lost 0 bases and J lost 6, with 13 bases in between. CDR3 bases: TGCGCCAGCAGCTTGGAGAGTAGCCCCCCCGAGCAGTACTTC. It yields the protein CASSLESSPPEQYF. The full variable domain, rest sourced from reference TRBV5-1 and TRBJ2-7, is KAGVTQTPRYLIKTRGQQVTLSCSPISGHRSVSWYQQTPGQGLQFLFEYFSETQRNKGNFPGRFSGRQFSNSRSEMNVSTLELGDSALYLCASSLESSPPEQYFGPGTRLTVT.